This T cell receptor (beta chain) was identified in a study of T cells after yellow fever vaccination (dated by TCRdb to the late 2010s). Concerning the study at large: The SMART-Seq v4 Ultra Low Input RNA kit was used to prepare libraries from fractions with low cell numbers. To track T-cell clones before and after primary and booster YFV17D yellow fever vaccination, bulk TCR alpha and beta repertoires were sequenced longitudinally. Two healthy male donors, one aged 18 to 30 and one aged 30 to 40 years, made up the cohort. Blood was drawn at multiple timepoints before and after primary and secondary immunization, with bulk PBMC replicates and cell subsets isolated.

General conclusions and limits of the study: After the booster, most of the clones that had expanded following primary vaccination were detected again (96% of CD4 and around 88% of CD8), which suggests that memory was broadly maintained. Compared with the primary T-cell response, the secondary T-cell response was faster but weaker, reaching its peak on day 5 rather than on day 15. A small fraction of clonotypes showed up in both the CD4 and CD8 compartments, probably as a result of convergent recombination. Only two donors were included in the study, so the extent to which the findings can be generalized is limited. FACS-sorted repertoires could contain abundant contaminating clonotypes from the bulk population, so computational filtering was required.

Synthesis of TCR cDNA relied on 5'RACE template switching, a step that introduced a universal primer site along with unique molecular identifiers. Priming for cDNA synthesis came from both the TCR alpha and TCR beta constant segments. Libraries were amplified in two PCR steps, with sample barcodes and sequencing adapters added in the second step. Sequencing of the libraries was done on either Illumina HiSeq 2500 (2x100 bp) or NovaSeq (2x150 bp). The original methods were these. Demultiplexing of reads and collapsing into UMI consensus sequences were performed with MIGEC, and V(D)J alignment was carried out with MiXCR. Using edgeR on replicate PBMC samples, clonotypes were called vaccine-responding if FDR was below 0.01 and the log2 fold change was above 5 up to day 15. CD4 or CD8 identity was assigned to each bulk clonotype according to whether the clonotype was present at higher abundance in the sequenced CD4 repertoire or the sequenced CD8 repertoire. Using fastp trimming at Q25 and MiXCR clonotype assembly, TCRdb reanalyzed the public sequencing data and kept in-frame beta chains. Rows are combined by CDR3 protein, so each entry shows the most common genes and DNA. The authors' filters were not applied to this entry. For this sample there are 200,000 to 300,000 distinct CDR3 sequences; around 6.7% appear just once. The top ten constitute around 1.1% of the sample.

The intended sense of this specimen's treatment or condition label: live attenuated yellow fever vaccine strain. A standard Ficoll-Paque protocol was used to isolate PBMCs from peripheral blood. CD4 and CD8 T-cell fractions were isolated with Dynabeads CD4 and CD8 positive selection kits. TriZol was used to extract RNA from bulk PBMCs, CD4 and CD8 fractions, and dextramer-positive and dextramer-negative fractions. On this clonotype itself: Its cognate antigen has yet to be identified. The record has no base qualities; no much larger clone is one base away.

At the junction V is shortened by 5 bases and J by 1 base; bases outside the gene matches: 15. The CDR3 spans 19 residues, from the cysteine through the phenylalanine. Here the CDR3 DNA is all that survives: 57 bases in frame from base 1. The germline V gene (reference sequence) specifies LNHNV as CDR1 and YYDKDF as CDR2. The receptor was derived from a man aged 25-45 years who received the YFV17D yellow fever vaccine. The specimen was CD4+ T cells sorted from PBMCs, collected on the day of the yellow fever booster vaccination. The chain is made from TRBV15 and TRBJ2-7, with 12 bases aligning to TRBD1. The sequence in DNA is TGTGCCACCAGCCCCCACCCCCCCGGGACAGGGGGCAGTTCCTACGAGCAGTACTTC. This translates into CATSPHPPGTGGSSYEQYF.